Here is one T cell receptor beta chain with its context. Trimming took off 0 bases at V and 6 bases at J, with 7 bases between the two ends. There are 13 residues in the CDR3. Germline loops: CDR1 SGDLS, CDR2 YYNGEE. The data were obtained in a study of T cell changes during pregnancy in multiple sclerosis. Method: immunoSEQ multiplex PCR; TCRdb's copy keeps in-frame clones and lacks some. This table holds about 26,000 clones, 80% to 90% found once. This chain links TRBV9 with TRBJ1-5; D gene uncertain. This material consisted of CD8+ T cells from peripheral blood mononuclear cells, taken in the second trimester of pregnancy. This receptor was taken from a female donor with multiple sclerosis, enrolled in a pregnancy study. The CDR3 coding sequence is TGTGCCAGCAGCGTAGACGAGGGTCAGCCCCAGCATTTT. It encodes CASSVDEGQPQHF. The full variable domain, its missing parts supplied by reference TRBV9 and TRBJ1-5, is DSGVTQTPKHLITATGQRVTLRCSPRSGDLSVYWYQQSLDQGLQFLIQYYNGEERAKGNILERFSAQQFPDLHSELNLSSLELGDSALYFCASSVDEGQPQHFGDGTRLSIL.